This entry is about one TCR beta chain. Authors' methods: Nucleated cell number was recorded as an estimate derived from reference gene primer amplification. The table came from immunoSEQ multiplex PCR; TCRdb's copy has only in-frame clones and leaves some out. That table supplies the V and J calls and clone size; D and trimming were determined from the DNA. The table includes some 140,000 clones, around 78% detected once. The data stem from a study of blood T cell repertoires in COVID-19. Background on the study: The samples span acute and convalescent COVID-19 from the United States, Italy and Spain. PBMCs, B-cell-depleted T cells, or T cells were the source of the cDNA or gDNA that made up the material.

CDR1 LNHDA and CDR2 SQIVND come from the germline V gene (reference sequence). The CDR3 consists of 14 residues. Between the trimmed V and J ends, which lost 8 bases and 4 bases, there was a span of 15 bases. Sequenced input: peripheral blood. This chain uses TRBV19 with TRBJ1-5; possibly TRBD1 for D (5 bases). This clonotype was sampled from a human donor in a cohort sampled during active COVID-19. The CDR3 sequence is CASHPREANQPQHF. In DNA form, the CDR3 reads TGTGCCAGTCACCCCAGGGAAGCGAATCAGCCCCAGCATTTT.